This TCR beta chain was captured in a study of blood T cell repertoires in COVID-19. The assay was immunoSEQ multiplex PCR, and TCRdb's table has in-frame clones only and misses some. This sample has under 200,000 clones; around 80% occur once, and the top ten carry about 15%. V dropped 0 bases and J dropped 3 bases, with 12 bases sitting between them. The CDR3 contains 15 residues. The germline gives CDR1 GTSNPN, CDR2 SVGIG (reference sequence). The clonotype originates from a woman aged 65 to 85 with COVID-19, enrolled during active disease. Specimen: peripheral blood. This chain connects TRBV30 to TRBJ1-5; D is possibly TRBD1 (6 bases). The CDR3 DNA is TGTGCCTGGAGTGTATCACAGGGCTTCAATCAGCCCCAGCATTTT. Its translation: CAWSVSQGFNQPQHF.